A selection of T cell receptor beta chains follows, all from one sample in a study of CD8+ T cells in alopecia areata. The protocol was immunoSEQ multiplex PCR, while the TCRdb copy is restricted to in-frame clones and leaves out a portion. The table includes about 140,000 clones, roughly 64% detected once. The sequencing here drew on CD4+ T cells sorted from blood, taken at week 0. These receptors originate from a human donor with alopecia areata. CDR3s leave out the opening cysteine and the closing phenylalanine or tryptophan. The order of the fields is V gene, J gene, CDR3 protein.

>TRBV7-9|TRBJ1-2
ASSLMGENYGYT
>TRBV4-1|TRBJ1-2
ASSQDLRGYGYT
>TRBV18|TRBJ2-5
ASSPLRDQETQY
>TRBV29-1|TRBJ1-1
SVPGQPNTEAF
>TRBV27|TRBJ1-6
ASSPTVPHNSPLH
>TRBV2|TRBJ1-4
ASSEEVQAGKLF
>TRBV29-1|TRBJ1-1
SVYSTGRAEAF
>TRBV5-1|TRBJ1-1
ASSSRTATEAF
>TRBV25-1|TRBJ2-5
ASRGDVGPQY
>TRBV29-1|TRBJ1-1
SAPPGQGGEAF
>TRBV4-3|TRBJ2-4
ASSQDTTLAKNIQY
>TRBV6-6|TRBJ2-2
ASSYQTGGVSGELF
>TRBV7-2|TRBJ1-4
ATSEGATNEKLF
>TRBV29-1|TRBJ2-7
SVTGGSTEQY
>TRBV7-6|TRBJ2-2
ASSNPVMGELF
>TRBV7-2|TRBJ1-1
ASSSSFGTEAF
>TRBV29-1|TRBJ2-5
SVGGLAGQETQY
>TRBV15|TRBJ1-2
ATSKEGYGYT
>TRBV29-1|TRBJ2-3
SAGVTDTQY
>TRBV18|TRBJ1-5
ASSALGGQGQPQH
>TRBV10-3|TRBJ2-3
AITKGTSADTQY
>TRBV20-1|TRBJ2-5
SPPGEETQY
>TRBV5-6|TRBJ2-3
ASSYGSTDTQY
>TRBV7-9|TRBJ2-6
ASSPRRSGANVLT
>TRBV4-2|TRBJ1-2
ASSQARGEHYGYT
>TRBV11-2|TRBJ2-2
ASSLDRNTGELF
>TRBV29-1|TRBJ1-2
SVESWAIEGRGYT
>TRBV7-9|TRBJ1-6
ASSPRPGRFSPLH
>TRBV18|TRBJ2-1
ASSRVQSQEQF
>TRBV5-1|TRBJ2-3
ASSLALRTDTQY
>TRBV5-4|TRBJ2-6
ASSLYAGRISGANVLT
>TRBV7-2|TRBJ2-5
ASSPGTLGETQY
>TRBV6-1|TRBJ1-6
ASSAGGNSPLH
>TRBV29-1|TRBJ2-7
SVAEGNSEQY
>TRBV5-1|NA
ASSPGGLVYEQY